The present T cell receptor (beta chain) was sequenced within a study of blood T cells in healthy people across ages. This CDR3 contains 16 residues. Trimming removed 8 bases at V and 0 bases at J, with 17 bases between. Germline lookup yields CDR1 MNHEY and CDR2 SMNVEV (reference sequence). A second PCR, run for about 6 to 11 cycles, used a sample-barcoded 5' primer plus a J-beta primer mix. TCRdb reprocessed the 5' RACE reads with MiXCR, giving one entry per CDR3 protein. The sample shows roughly 800,000 distinct CDR3 sequences, about 53% of them seen only once. The J gene is TRBJ2-1, the V gene TRBV27; tentatively, D is TRBD1 (6 bases). This receptor was identified in a man older than 75 in good health. Material: blood. CDR3 sequence: CASGRPGQSSYNEQFF. CDR3 coding DNA: TGTGCCAGCGGCCGACCGGGACAAAGCTCCTACAATGAGCAGTTCTTC.